Given below is one T cell receptor beta chain in context. The antigen is unknown. The data are from a study of shared clonotypes between healthy human individuals. General study results and limits: Naive CD4 clonotypes overlapped across a handful of donors at about 5%. Depth of sequencing was expected to influence donor clonotype sharing. Researchers found naive subsets generally carried larger estimated richness than memory subsets. In this cohort, only blood was sampled, and tissue repertoires likely differ.

The table came from immunoSEQ multiplex PCR; TCRdb's copy has only in-frame clones and leaves some out. Of a few hundred thousand clones in the sample, more than 95% are singletons; the top ten hold roughly 0.055%. The CDR3 is made up of 16 amino acids. Germline lookup yields CDR1 MNHEY and CDR2 SMNVEV (reference sequence). V lost 6 bases and J 0 bases, leaving 18 bases between the germline ends. Material: naive CD4+ T cells sorted from blood. Regarding subset: CD45RA+ positively selected. This clonotype was obtained from a woman aged 30 to 39 in good health. The V gene is TRBV27, the J gene TRBJ2-7; D call uncertain. The CDR3, as DNA: TGTGCCAGCAGCCCCACTCCGAACAGAATCTCCTACGAGCAGTACTTC. Translated: CASSPTPNRISYEQYF.